This T cell receptor (beta chain) is drawn from a study of radiation and T cells in renal cell carcinoma. Trimming took 4 bases from V and 3 from J, leaving 13 bases between them. Germline CDR1 is KGHSH and CDR2 is LQKENI. There are 14 residues in the CDR3. The time point is: blood 4 weeks post-SBRT, at nephrectomy. Treatment here: 15 Gy SBRT to primary tumor, nephrectomy 4 weeks later. Generated by immunoSEQ multiplex PCR, the TCRdb table keeps only in-frame clones and is missing some. The sample contains 130,000 to 150,000 clones, 65% to 90% of which appear only once. The material was blood, obtained from a patient whose treatment included radiotherapy and nephrectomy. The V gene is TRBV18, the J gene TRBJ2-7; D may match TRBD1 or TRBD2 (5 bases each). The clonotype originates from a woman between 45 and 60 years old with renal cell carcinoma. The CDR3 reads CASSQSGTIYEQYF. Written as DNA, the CDR3 is TGTGCCAGCTCACAATCAGGGACGATCTACGAGCAGTACTTC.